A selection of T cell receptor beta chains follows, all from one sample in a study of T cells in Graves' hyperthyroidism and ophthalmopathy. TCRdb reanalysed the multiplex PCR reads using MiXCR and keeps one entry per CDR3 protein. The table has about 360,000 distinct CDR3 sequences, approximately 13% seen once; the top ten hold roughly 20%. Sequenced: blood. The receptors derive from a man younger than 40 with Graves' hyperthyroidism that later progressed to Graves' ophthalmopathy. The CDR3 runs from the conserved cysteine through the conserved F or W. A D gene is named only where the DNA matches it firmly. Not every row has a clone size; where given, it reads once, few, many or a size class.

few TRBJ2-5 - TRBV5-4 CASSLAEGTQYF TGTGCCAGCAGCTTGGCCGAGGGGACCCAGTACTTC
- TRBJ2-1 - TRBV20-1 CSGGNHLSSYNEQFF TGCAGTGGAGGCAACCATCTCAGCTCCTACAATGAGCAGTTCTTC
- TRBJ2-1 - TRBV7-6 CASSSSFMGGNEQFF TGTGCCAGCAGCTCCTCATTTATGGGCGGCAATGAGCAGTTCTTC
- TRBJ2-2 - TRBV12-3/TRBV12-4 CASSSGRGAHTGELFF TGTGCCAGCAGTTCAGGAAGAGGGGCTCACACCGGGGAGCTGTTTTTT
- TRBJ1-2 - TRBV10-3 CVISEARGRRYGYTF TGTGTCATCAGTGAAGCCCGGGGGCGACGCTATGGCTACACCTTC
many TRBJ1-1 - TRBV3-1 CASSPWTKNTEAFF TGTGCCAGCAGCCCATGGACGAAGAACACTGAAGCTTTCTTT
few TRBJ2-5 TRBD2 TRBV7-8 CASSLVFGSGGSQETQYF TGTGCCAGCAGCTTAGTTTTTGGTAGCGGGGGGTCCCAAGAGACCCAGTACTTC
many TRBJ1-2 TRBD1 TRBV10-3 CAISVGQDNYGYTF TGTGCCATCAGTGTAGGACAGGATAACTATGGCTACACCTTC
few TRBJ1-2 - TRBV7-9 CASSSRDLYYGYTF TGTGCCAGCAGCTCCAGGGATCTTTACTATGGCTACACCTTC
many TRBJ1-2 TRBD1 TRBV12-3/TRBV12-4 CASSPSTGVHGYTF TGTGCCAGCAGTCCCTCGACAGGGGTACATGGCTACACCTTC
many TRBJ1-2 TRBD1 TRBV10-3 CAISESSRGRDGYTF TGTGCCATCAGTGAGTCTAGCAGGGGGCGAGATGGCTACACCTTC
many TRBJ1-3 - TRBV2 CASRERGRGNTIYF TGTGCCAGCAGGGAAAGGGGACGGGGAAACACCATATATTTT
many TRBJ1-5 - TRBV5-1 CASSLDGDSNQPQHF TGCGCCAGCAGCTTGGATGGGGATAGCAATCAGCCCCAGCATTTT
many TRBJ1-1 - TRBV5-1 CASSPGIAPTEAFF TGCGCCAGCAGCCCCGGGATCGCCCCCACTGAAGCTTTCTTT
- TRBJ2-1 - TRBV5-5 CASSSMNYNEQFF TGTGCCAGCAGCTCCATGAACTACAATGAGCAGTTCTTC
- TRBJ2-1 - TRBV6-5 CASSGGWYYNEQFF TGTGCCAGCAGTGGAGGGTGGTACTACAATGAGCAGTTCTTC
few TRBJ2-7 TRBD2 TRBV28 CASRGLIYEQYF TGTGCCAGCCGGGGACTAATCTACGAGCAGTACTTC
many TRBJ2-7 - TRBV7-6 CASSLALNSYEQYF TGTGCCAGCAGCTTAGCGCTGAATTCCTACGAGCAGTACTTC
few TRBJ1-5 - TRBV9 CASSWGPDQPQHF TGTGCCAGCAGTTGGGGGCCCGATCAGCCCCAGCATTTT
many TRBJ1-1 TRBD1 TRBV6-1 CASRQWTGFMNTEAFF TGTGCCAGCAGACAATGGACAGGATTTATGAACACTGAAGCTTTCTTT
many TRBJ2-3 TRBD1 TRBV5-1 CASSFRRDRGLTDTQYF TGCGCCAGCAGCTTTCGCCGGGACAGGGGGCTCACAGATACGCAGTATTTT
many TRBJ2-1 - TRBV20-1 CSARGMEGPPNNEQFF TGCAGTGCTAGAGGGATGGAGGGGCCACCAAACAATGAGCAGTTCTTC
many TRBJ2-3 TRBD2 TRBV5-1 CASSLAGLAGGTDTQYF TGTGCCAGCAGCTTAGCGGGACTAGCGGGGGGCACAGATACGCAGTATTTT
many TRBJ2-7 TRBD2 TRBV6-1 CASTPGGHEQYF TGTGCCAGCACTCCGGGGGGACACGAGCAGTACTTC
few TRBJ2-6 - TRBV9 CASSATGQGPGANVLTF TGTGCCAGCAGCGCCACCGGACAAGGCCCTGGGGCCAACGTCCTGACTTTC
many TRBJ1-1 - TRBV7-2 CASSSDRLNTEAFF TGTGCCAGCAGCTCTGACAGGCTGAACACTGAAGCTTTCTTT
many TRBJ2-3 TRBD2 TRBV2 CASRDLAGGPDTQYF TGTGCCAGCAGGGATCTAGCGGGGGGGCCAGATACGCAGTATTTT
- TRBJ2-1 - TRBV12-3/TRBV12-4 CASSPDGPQFF TGTGCCAGCAGCCCCGACGGCCCCCAGTTCTTC
- TRBJ2-2 - TRBV7-2 CASSFTSRNTGELFF TGTGCCAGCAGCTTTACTAGCAGGAACACCGGGGAGCTGTTTTTT
many TRBJ1-1 - TRBV30 CAWSRGAWKAEAFF TGTGCCTGGAGTAGGGGTGCATGGAAGGCTGAAGCTTTCTTT